This passage covers 5 T cell receptor beta chains from one sample sequenced in a study of spatial heterogeneity in lung cancer. Sample time point: sample taken at primary tumor resection. Sequencing covered unsorted whole RNA taken from tumor, nontumor lung or frozen PBMC. TCRdb ran MiXCR on the 5' RACE reads and lists one entry per CDR3 protein. The table has almost 75,000 distinct CDR3 sequences, about 14% seen once. Sample: PBMCs, taken at surgery. Source of these receptors: a male donor with early-stage non-small cell lung cancer.

This clonotype was picked up a small number of times. The chain has TRBV4-3 and TRBJ1-2; 9 positions agree with TRBD1. V lost 0 bases and J lost 1; bases outside the gene matches: 12. CDR1 is LGHNA, CDR2 YSLEER, per germline. This CDR3 is 19 amino acids long. The CDR3 reads CASSQEVRFGTGHNYGYTF. The CDR3 DNA reads as TGCGCCAGCAGCCAAGAAGTGAGGTTCGGGACAGGGCATAACTATGGCTACACCTTC.

This clonotype appeared many times. The chain's CDR3 is CASSSQTNTGELFF. The CDR3 region has the DNA TGTGCCAGCAGCTCTCAAACGAACACCGGGGAGCTGTTTTTT. J is TRBJ2-2 and V is TRBV11-2; D is uncertain. The V end was cut by 4 bases, the J end by 0 bases, with 6 bases between. Germline-derived CDR1 and CDR2 are SGHAT and FQNNGV. The CDR3 runs to 14 residues.

V gene TRBV19 combines with J gene TRBJ2-7; no firm D call. Looked up from germline, CDR1 is LNHDA and CDR2 is SQIVND (reference sequence). V gave up 3 bases and J gave up 2 bases, with 14 bases separating them. CDR3 length: 15 amino acids. The CDR3 DNA sequence: TGTGCCAGTAGTATTAGATCCACTAATCCCTACGAGCAGTACTTC. It codes for CASSIRSTNPYEQYF. The full variable domain, with the rest looked up from reference TRBV19 and TRBJ2-7, is DGGITQSPKYLFRKEGQNVTLSCEQNLNHDAMYWYRQDPGQGLRLIYYSQIVNDFQKGDIAEGYSVSREKKESFPLTVTSAQKNPTAFYLCASSIRSTNPYEQYFGPGTRLTVT.

The chain uses TRBV5-5 and TRBJ2-1, with D possibly TRBD2 on 6 matching bases. This CDR3 region has 15 residues. CDR1 and CDR2 (germline): SGHKS, YYEKEE (reference sequence). V dropped 4 bases and J dropped 8 bases, with 19 bases sitting between them. DNA of the CDR3: TGTGCCAGCAGCCCACCTATGCGGGGCAACGATGAGCAGTTCTTC. Its protein is CASSPPMRGNDEQFF.

Note on this clonotype: This may arise from a read error, as a much more abundant clone is one base away. J is TRBJ1-1 and V is TRBV5-1; D is ambiguous. The CDR3 covers 14 residues. Germline-derived CDR1 and CDR2 are SGHRS and YFSETQ. The CDR3, as DNA: TGCGCCAGCAGCTTACCCAGTCCGAACACTGAAGCTCTCTTT. Translating it yields CASSLPSPNTEALF. Looking up the rest from reference TRBV5-1 and TRBJ1-1 gives the full variable domain: KAGVTQTPRYLIKTRGQQVTLSCSPISGHRSVSWYQQTPGQGLQFLFEYFSETQRNKGNFPGRFSGRQFSNSRSEMNVSTLELGDSALYLCASSLPSPNTEALFGQGTRLTVV.